A selection of T cell receptor beta chains follows, all from one sample in a study of T cells expressing NK-cell markers. TCRdb reprocessed the 5' RACE reads and stores each CDR3 protein as one record, lacking DNA. The repertoire table contains some 300,000 distinct CDR3 sequences. The sample was blood T cells: a sorted CD56 or NKG2C T cell subset, CD4+ or CD8+ T cells, or bulk PBMC T cells (not recorded which). The receptors originated from a man between 18 and 35 years old in good health. Both conserved end residues are part of each CDR3.

J: TRBJ2-1; V: TRBV7-8; CDR3: CASYPSLREGHNEQFF
J: TRBJ2-7; V: TRBV7-9; CDR3: CASNQWGSYEQYF
J: TRBJ2-7; V: TRBV15; CDR3: CATSRDRGAKGQYF
J: TRBJ1-2; V: TRBV5-1; CDR3: CASSWGDRTGGGYTF
J: TRBJ1-2; V: TRBV29-1; CDR3: CSVARAAGEGYTF
J: TRBJ2-3; V: TRBV11-2; CDR3: CASSSTQRGADTQYF
J: TRBJ2-6; V: TRBV18; CDR3: CASSPYPAASGANVLTF
J: TRBJ2-5; V: TRBV20-1; CDR3: CSAPAGGGWETQYF
J: TRBJ2-1; V: TRBV20-1; CDR3: CSARNGTSGLVNEQFF
J: TRBJ2-3; V: TRBV6-1; CDR3: CASSNRPGTSGRRTDTQYF
J: TRBJ2-5; V: TRBV12-3/TRBV12-4; CDR3: CASSSPVRRETQYF
J: TRBJ2-3; V: TRBV6-5; CDR3: CASSPGDSRTDTQYF
J: TRBJ1-2; V: TRBV29-1; CDR3: CSVDSRGLGYTF
J: TRBJ1-6; V: TRBV12-3/TRBV12-4; CDR3: CASSWRGSPLHF
J: TRBJ2-2; V: TRBV12-3/TRBV12-4; CDR3: CASSPRTRKNTGELFF
J: TRBJ2-2; V: TRBV6-2/TRBV6-3; CDR3: CASRFGTGALGELFF
J: TRBJ2-1; V: TRBV20-1; CDR3: CSARDPNEQFF
J: TRBJ1-2; V: TRBV6-5; CDR3: CASSYSPDRVGGYTF
J: TRBJ2-1; V: TRBV20-1; CDR3: CSARAPGLSYNEQFF
J: TRBJ2-1; V: TRBV4-1; CDR3: CASSQGEREGLGEQFF
J: TRBJ2-1; V: TRBV12-5; CDR3: CASTLRTSGRNNEQFF
J: TRBJ1-3; V: TRBV12-3/TRBV12-4; CDR3: CASSLRVSGNTIYF
J: TRBJ2-5; V: TRBV7-2; CDR3: CASSRRLGRQETQYF
J: TRBJ2-3; V: TRBV10-3; CDR3: CAISESSGSHTQYF
J: TRBJ2-3; V: TRBV6-1; CDR3: CASLPGLGSTDTQYF
J: TRBJ1-6; V: TRBV12-3/TRBV12-4; CDR3: CASGGGSYNSPLHF
J: TRBJ2-3; V: TRBV5-5; CDR3: CASSSRRADTQYF
J: TRBJ2-2; V: TRBV4-2; CDR3: CASSQGVMANTGELFF
J: TRBJ2-2; V: TRBV29-1; CDR3: CSVAPSFTGELFF
J: TRBJ2-4; V: TRBV29-1; CDR3: CSVGVPGGRSDIQYF
J: TRBJ2-1; V: TRBV18; CDR3: CASSPPGTGGMNEQFF
J: TRBJ2-7; V: TRBV20-1; CDR3: CSAPDGSSYEQYF
J: TRBJ2-3; V: TRBV6-4; CDR3: CASRRGTGRADTQYF
J: TRBJ1-2; V: TRBV6-5; CDR3: CASIGPNYGYTF
J: TRBJ2-7; V: TRBV12-3/TRBV12-4; CDR3: CASSFGLAELPYEQYF
J: TRBJ1-4; V: TRBV7-9; CDR3: CASSFGTVGYGEKLFF
J: TRBJ2-1; V: TRBV18; CDR3: CASSPPASGRDNEQFF
J: TRBJ1-1; V: TRBV20-1; CDR3: CSAIEGISEAFF
J: TRBJ2-1; V: TRBV7-9; CDR3: CASSLGARVDEQFF
J: TRBJ2-1; V: TRBV29-1; CDR3: CSVELANEQFF
J: TRBJ1-6; V: TRBV15; CDR3: CATSRESGQGASPLHF
J: TRBJ2-2; V: TRBV12-3/TRBV12-4; CDR3: CASTLGAGTANTGELFF
J: TRBJ1-3; V: TRBV7-6; CDR3: CASSLSWTGSGNTIYF
J: TRBJ2-1; V: TRBV19; CDR3: CASKGTGAYNEQFF
J: TRBJ1-2; V: TRBV10-3; CDR3: CAISILDGDNYGYTF
J: TRBJ2-3; V: TRBV15; CDR3: CATGDGTSGTDTQYF